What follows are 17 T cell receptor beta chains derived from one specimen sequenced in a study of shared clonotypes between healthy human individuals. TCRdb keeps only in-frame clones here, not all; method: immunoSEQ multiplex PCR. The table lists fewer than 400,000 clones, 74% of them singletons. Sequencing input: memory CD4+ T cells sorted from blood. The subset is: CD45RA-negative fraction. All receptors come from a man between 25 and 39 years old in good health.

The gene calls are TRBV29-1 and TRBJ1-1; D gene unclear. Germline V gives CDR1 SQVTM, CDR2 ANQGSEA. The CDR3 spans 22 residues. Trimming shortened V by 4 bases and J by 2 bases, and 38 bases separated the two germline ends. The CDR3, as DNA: TGCAGCGTTGTGAGGCGTGAATCCTCCGGGTACGTCAAATCCCCACTTAACACTGAAGCTTTCTTT. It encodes CSVVRRESSGYVKSPLNTEAFF.

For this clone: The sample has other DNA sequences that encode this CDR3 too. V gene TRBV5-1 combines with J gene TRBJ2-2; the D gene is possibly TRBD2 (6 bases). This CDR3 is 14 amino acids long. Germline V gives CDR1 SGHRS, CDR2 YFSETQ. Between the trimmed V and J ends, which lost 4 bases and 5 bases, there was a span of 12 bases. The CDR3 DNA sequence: TGCGCCAGCAGCGGGAGGACCTTTACCGGGGAGCTGTTTTTT. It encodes CASSGRTFTGELFF.

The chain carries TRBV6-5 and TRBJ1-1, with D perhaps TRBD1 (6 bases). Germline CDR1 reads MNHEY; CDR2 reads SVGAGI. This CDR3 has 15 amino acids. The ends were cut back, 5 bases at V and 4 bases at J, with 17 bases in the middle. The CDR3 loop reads CASSLLRGGGTEAFF. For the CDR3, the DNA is TGTGCCAGCAGTCTCCTCAGGGGTGGGGGCACTGAAGCTTTCTTT.

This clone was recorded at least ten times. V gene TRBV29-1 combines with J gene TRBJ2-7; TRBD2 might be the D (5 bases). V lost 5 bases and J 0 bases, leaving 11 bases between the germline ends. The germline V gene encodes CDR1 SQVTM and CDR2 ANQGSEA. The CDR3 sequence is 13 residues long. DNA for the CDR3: TGCAGCGTTAGCGGAGGCTCCTCCTACGAGCAGTACTTC. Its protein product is CSVSGGSSYEQYF.

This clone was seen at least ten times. CDR3 residues: CASSIDSRYEQYF. The CDR3 DNA reads as TGTGCCAGTAGTATAGATTCGCGGTACGAGCAGTACTTC. The J gene is TRBJ2-7, the V gene TRBV19; no clear D gene. Trimming took off 0 bases at V and 4 bases at J, with 7 bases between the two ends. The CDR3 sequence is 13 residues long. The germline V gene has CDR1 LNHDA and CDR2 SQIVND (reference sequence).

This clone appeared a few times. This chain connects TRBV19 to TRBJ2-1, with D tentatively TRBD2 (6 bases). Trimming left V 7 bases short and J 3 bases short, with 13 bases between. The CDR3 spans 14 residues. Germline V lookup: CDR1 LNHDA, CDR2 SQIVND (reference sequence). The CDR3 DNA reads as TGTGCCAGTAACGGGGGAGAGGTCTACAATGAGCAGTTCTTC. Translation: CASNGGEVYNEQFF.

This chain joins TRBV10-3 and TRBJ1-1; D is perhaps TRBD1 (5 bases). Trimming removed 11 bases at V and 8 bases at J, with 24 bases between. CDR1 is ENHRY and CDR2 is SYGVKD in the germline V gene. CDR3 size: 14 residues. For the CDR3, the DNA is TGTGCCGCAACCACCGGCCAGGGAAGGTTCGAAGCTTTCTTT. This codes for CAATTGQGRFEAFF.

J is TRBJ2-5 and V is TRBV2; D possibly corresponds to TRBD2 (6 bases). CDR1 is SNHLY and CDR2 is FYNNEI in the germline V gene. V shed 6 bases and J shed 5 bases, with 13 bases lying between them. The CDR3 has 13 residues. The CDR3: CASSINSGETQYF. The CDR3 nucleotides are TGTGCCAGCAGCATAAACAGCGGGGAGACCCAGTACTTC.

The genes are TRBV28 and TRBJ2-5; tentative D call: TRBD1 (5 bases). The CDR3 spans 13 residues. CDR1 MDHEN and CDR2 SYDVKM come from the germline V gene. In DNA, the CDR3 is TGTGTGGTTACGGACACCCCTCGGGAGACCCAGTACTTC. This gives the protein CVVTDTPRETQYF.

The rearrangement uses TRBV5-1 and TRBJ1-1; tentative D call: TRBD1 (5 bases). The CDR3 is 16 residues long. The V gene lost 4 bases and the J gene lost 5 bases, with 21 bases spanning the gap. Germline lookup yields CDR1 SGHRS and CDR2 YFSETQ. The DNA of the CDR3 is TGCGCCAGCAGCACTAAGGGGCAGGAGGAAACGACTGAAGCTTTCTTT. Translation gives CASSTKGQEETTEAFF. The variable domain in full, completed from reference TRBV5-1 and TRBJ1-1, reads KAGVTQTPRYLIKTRGQQVTLSCSPISGHRSVSWYQQTPGQGLQFLFEYFSETQRNKGNFPGRFSGRQFSNSRSEMNVSTLELGDSALYLCASSTKGQEETTEAFFGQGTRLTVV.

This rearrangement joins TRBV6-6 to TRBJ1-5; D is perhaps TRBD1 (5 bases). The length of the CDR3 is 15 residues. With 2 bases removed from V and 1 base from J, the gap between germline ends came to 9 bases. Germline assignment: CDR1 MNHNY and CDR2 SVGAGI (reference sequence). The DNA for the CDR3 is TGTGCCAGCAGTTACACTCAGGGAAGCAATCAGCCCCAGCATTTT. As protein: CASSYTQGSNQPQHF.

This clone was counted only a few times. The CDR3 loop is CASRPYRNTEAFF. The CDR3 DNA reads as TGTGCCAGCAGACCCTACAGGAACACTGAAGCTTTCTTT. The chain employs TRBV28 and TRBJ1-1; unclear D gene. Looked up from germline, CDR1 is MDHEN and CDR2 is SYDVKM. This CDR3 is 13 amino acids long. The V end was cut by 6 bases, the J end by 1 base, with 9 bases between.

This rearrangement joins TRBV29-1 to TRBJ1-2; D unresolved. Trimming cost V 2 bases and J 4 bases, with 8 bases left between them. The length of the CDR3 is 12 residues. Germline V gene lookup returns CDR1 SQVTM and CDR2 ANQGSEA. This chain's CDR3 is CSVELLAYGYTF. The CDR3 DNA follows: TGCAGCGTTGAATTGCTCGCCTATGGCTACACCTTC.

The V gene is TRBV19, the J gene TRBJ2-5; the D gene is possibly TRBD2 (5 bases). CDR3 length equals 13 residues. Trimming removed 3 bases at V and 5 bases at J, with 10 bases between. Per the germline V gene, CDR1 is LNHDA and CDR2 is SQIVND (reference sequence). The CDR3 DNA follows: TGTGCCAGTAGTATCACGGGGTGGGAGACCCAGTACTTC. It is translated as CASSITGWETQYF.

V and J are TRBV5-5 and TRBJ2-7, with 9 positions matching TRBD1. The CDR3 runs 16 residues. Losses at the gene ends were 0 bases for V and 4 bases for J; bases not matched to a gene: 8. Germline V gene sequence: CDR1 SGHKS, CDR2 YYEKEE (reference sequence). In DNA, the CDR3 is TGTGCCAGCAGCTTGGCGGGACAGGGAAGGCGATACGAGCAGTACTTC. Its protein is CASSLAGQGRRYEQYF.

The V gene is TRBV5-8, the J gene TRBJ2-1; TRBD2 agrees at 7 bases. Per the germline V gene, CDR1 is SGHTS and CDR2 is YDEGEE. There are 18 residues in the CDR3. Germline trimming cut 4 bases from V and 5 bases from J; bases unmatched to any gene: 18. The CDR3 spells CASSRMIGVGTTNNEQFF. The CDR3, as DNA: TGTGCCAGCAGCAGAATGATTGGGGTCGGGACTACTAACAATGAGCAGTTCTTC.

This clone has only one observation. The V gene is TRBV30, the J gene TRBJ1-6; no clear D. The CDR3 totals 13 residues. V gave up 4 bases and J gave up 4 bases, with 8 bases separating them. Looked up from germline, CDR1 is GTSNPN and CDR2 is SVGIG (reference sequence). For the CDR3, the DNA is TGTGCCTGGATGGCAGTTTATAATTCACCCCTCCACTTT. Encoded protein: CAWMAVYNSPLHF.